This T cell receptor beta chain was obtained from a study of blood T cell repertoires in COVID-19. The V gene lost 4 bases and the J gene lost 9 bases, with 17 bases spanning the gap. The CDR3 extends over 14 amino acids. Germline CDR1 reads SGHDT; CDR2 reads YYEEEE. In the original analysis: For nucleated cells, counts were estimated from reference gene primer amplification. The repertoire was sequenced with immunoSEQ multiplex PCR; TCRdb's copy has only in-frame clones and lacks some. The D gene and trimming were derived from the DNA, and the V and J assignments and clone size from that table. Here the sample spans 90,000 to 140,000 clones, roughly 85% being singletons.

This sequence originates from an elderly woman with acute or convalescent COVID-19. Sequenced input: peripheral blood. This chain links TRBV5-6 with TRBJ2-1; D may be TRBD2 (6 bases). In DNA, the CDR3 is TGTGCCAGCAGCACTTTGCGGGGACGGGCTGAGCAGTTCTTC. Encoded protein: CASSTLRGRAEQFF.